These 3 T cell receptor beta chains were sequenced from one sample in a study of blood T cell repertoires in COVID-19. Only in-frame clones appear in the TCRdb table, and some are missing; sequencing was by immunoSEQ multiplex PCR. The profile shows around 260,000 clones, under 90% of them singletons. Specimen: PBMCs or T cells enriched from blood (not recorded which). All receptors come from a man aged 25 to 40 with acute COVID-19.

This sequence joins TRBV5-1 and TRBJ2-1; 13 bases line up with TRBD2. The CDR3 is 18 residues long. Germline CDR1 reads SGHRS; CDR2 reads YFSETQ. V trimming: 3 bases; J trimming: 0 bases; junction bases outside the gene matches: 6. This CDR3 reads CASSSGLAGAGSYNEQFF. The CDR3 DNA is TGCGCCAGCAGCTCAGGACTAGCGGGGGCCGGCTCCTACAATGAGCAGTTCTTC.

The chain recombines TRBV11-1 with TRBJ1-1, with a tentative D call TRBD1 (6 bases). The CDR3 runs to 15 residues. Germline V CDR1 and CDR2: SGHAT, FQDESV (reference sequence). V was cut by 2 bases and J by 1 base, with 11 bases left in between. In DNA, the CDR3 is TGTGCCAGCAGCTTATTGGACAGACCGAACACTGAAGCTTTCTTT. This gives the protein CASSLLDRPNTEAFF.

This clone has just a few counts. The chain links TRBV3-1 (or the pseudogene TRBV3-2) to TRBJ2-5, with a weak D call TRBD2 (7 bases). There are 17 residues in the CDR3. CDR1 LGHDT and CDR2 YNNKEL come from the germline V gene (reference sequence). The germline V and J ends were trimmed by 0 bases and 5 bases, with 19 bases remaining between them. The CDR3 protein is CASSQDSPGRDIETQYF. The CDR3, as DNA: TGTGCCAGCAGCCAAGATTCTCCAGGGAGGGACATTGAGACCCAGTACTTC.